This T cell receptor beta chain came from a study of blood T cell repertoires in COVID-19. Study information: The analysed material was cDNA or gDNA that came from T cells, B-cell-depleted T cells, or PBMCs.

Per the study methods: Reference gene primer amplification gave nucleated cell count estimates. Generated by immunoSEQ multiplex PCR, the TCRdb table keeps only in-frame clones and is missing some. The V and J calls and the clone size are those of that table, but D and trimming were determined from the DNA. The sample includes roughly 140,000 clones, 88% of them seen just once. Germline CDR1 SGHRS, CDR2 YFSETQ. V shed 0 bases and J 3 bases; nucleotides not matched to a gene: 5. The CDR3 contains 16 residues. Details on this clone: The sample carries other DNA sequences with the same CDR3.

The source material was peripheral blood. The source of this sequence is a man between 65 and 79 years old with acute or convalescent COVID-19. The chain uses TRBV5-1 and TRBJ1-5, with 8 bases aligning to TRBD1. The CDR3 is CASSLAPGQDNQPQHF. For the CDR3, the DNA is TGCGCCAGCAGCTTGGCTCCGGGACAGGACAATCAGCCCCAGCATTTT.